The 24 T cell receptor beta chains listed next were all sequenced from one sample in a study of Ad26.COV2.S vaccination and SARS-CoV-2 variants. Treatment of the sample: roughly 18 received Ad26.COV2.S at low or high dose, single or two shots; a few received placebo; per-sample allocation not given. Specimens were obtained on day 63 following the first vaccine or placebo injection. Assay: immunoSEQ multiplex PCR; the TCRdb copy retains only in-frame clones and omits some. The table lists some 480,000 clones, around nine tenths of them singletons. The sample here was peripheral blood, taken in a trial of Ad26.COV2.S vaccine versus placebo. The origin of the receptors is a person aged 18-60 years who received the Ad26.COV2.S COVID-19 vaccine or a placebo.

This sequence joins TRBV20-1 and TRBJ1-1; D not certain. The CDR3 totals 10 residues. Germline lookup yields CDR1 DFQATT and CDR2 SNEGSKA (reference sequence). V shed 2 bases and J shed 6 bases, with 4 bases lying between them. CDR3 region: CSARRAEAFF. The CDR3 DNA reads as TGCAGTGCTAGACGGGCTGAAGCTTTCTTT.

The chain employs TRBV29-1 and TRBJ1-2, with D unresolved. The V and J ends lost 4 bases and 11 bases respectively, with 11 bases between them. Germline CDR1 SQVTM, CDR2 ANQGSEA. This CDR3 is built from 10 residues. The CDR3 sequence: CSVAPDRYTF. In DNA, the CDR3 is TGCAGCGTTGCACCAGATAGGTACACCTTC.

A single count supports this clone. V gene TRBV2 combines with J gene TRBJ2-3, with a tentative D call TRBD1 (5 bases). CDR1 is SNHLY and CDR2 is FYNNEI in the germline V gene. Trimming left V 4 bases short and J 3 bases short, with 14 bases between. The CDR3 runs 15 residues. The CDR3 protein is CASSVLGRATDTQYF. The CDR3 nucleotides are TGTGCCAGCAGTGTGCTGGGCAGGGCGACAGATACGCAGTATTTT.

The sample holds one count of this clone. CDR3 sequence (DNA): TGCAGCGTAGCAGCGGGGAGCTCCTACAATGAGCAGTTCTTC. Translated, it gives CSVAAGSSYNEQFF. The V gene is TRBV29-1, the J gene TRBJ2-1; 7 bases match TRBD2. The CDR3 loop spans 14 amino acids. Germline trimming cut 6 bases from V and 0 bases from J; bases unmatched to any gene: 5. CDR1 SQVTM and CDR2 ANQGSEA come from the germline V gene.

This clone was seen just once. This chain links TRBV6-6 with TRBJ2-1; D ambiguous. The V end lost 2 bases, the J end lost 6 bases, and 14 bases lay between the germline ends. The V gene's germline CDR1 is MNHNY and CDR2 SVGAGI (reference sequence). The CDR3 has 15 residues. CDR3 in amino acids: CASSYVGLDVNEQFF. CDR3 in DNA: TGTGCCAGCAGTTACGTCGGGCTAGATGTCAATGAGCAGTTCTTC.

CDR3 residues: CASSPRDRQYNEQFF. The CDR3 bases are TGCGCCAGCAGCCCCCGGGACAGGCAGTACAATGAGCAGTTCTTC. The chain employs TRBV5-1 and TRBJ2-1, with 8 nucleotides matching TRBD1. CDR1 is SGHRS, CDR2 YFSETQ, per germline. The CDR3 has 15 residues. The V and J ends lost 4 bases and 4 bases, in that order; junction bases with no gene match: 7.

About this clone: The sample carries other DNA sequences with the same CDR3. The rearrangement uses TRBV28 and TRBJ1-1; D ambiguous. The length of the CDR3 is 11 residues. V was shortened by 2 bases and J by 5 bases, with 3 bases between the two germline ends. Germline V gene sequence: CDR1 MDHEN, CDR2 SYDVKM. Written as DNA, the CDR3 is TGTGCCAGCAGTTTAGGTACTGAAGCTTTCTTT. Encoded protein: CASSLGTEAFF.

The chain joins TRBV2 to TRBJ2-4; D might be TRBD1 or TRBD2, each matching 6 bases. V was shortened by 6 bases and J by 8 bases, with 23 bases between the two germline ends. Germline V gene data show CDR1 as SNHLY and CDR2 as FYNNEI. The CDR3 sequence is 16 residues long. The CDR3 DNA sequence: TGTGCCAGCAGGGAAAGGGTAGGAGGGGGACGGGACATTCAGTACTTC. This translates into CASRERVGGGRDIQYF.

Comment on this clone: A much larger clone differs by one base, so this may be a read error. The chain joins TRBV12-3 or TRBV12-4 to TRBJ1-1; 8 bases align to TRBD1. The V and J ends lost 5 bases and 2 bases, in that order; junction bases with no gene match: 1. The CDR3 length is 13 residues. The DNA for the CDR3 is TGTGCCAGCAGTGGACAGGGAAACACTGAAGCTTTCTTT. It specifies CASSGQGNTEAFF.

The chain is built from TRBV19 and TRBJ1-1; no definite D call. The CDR3 extends over 12 amino acids. Trimming took 4 bases from V and 8 from J, leaving 11 bases between them. Germline V lookup: CDR1 LNHDA, CDR2 SQIVND (reference sequence). The CDR3 here is CASSSPRTEAFF. The CDR3, as DNA: TGTGCCAGTAGTAGCCCTAGGACGGAAGCTTTCTTT.

The gene calls are TRBV19 and TRBJ1-4; TRBD1 matches 9 bases. CDR1 is LNHDA, CDR2 SQIVND, per germline (reference sequence). The V segment lost 8 bases and the J segment 8 bases; nucleotides outside the gene matches: 6. This CDR3 is 13 amino acids long. In nucleotides, the CDR3 is TGTGCCAGTCAGGGACAGGGAGAGGAAAAACTGTTTTTT. Protein sequence: CASQGQGEEKLFF.

The rearrangement uses TRBV27 and TRBJ1-1; TRBD1 is a possible D gene (6 bases). The V end lost 2 bases, the J end lost 4 bases, and 14 bases lay between the germline ends. CDR3 length: 15 amino acids. From germline, CDR1 is MNHEY and CDR2 SMNVEV (reference sequence). The CDR3, as DNA: TGTGCCAGCAGTTTAGTTACAGGGCGGATCACTGAAGCTTTCTTT. Its translation is CASSLVTGRITEAFF.

The J gene is TRBJ1-6, the V gene TRBV6-5; the D gene is possibly TRBD1 (5 bases). With 1 base removed from V and 7 bases from J, the gap between germline ends came to 11 bases. The CDR3 has 15 residues. Germline V gene lookup returns CDR1 MNHEY and CDR2 SVGAGI. The CDR3 reads CASSYLGPSNSPLHF. Written as DNA, the CDR3 is TGTGCCAGCAGTTACTTGGGGCCGAGCAATTCACCCCTCCACTTT.

V usage is TRBV11-2 and J usage is TRBJ2-2; D not resolved. In germline, CDR1 is SGHAT, CDR2 FQNNGV. V shed 8 bases and J shed 8 bases, with 12 bases lying between them. The CDR3 runs 12 residues. The DNA for the CDR3 is TGTGCCAGCCTCGACGTGGTTGGGGAGCTGTTTTTT. Residues: CASLDVVGELFF.

The chain uses TRBV7-2 and TRBJ2-7, with D perhaps assigned TRBD1 or TRBD2 (5 bases each). Germline values: CDR1 SGHTA, CDR2 FQGNSA. Trimming removed 5 bases at V and 7 bases at J, with 18 bases between. The length of the CDR3 is 14 residues. The chain's CDR3 is CASSPQGTRGEQYF. The CDR3, as DNA: TGTGCCAGCAGCCCACAAGGGACCCGAGGGGAGCAGTACTTC.

The chain has TRBV6-5 and TRBJ1-5; 8 bases line up with TRBD1. The junction had 8 bases not matched to a gene; V was cut back by 6 bases and J by 4 bases. Germline loops: CDR1 MNHEY, CDR2 SVGAGI. CDR3 length equals 15 residues. CDR3 coding DNA: TGTGCCAGCAGCATTGGACAGGGAGGGAATCAGCCCCAGCATTTT. Amino acids: CASSIGQGGNQPQHF.

V usage is TRBV7-8 and J usage is TRBJ1-2; a weak D match, TRBD1 (5 bases). CDR1 SGHVS and CDR2 FQNEAQ come from the germline V gene. The ends were cut back, 5 bases at V and 14 bases at J, with 21 bases in the middle. The CDR3 consists of 13 residues. CDR3 region: CASSLTSGPRITF. The CDR3 DNA sequence: TGTGCCAGCAGCCTTACCTCGGGGCCGAGGATTACCTTC.

The chain recombines TRBV5-1 with TRBJ2-2; no clear D gene. CDR1 SGHRS and CDR2 YFSETQ come from the germline V gene. V lost 3 bases and J 5 bases, leaving 14 bases between the germline ends. This CDR3 is built from 15 residues. The CDR3 bases are TGCGCCAGCAGCTCTCAATTGACTCTGACCGGGGAGCTGTTTTTT. Its protein product is CASSSQLTLTGELFF.

This chain connects TRBV19 to TRBJ2-1; D gene uncertain. CDR1 is LNHDA and CDR2 is SQIVND in the germline V gene (reference sequence). The CDR3 runs 14 residues. V was trimmed by 1 base and J by 4 bases, leaving 8 bases between them. CDR3 nucleotides: TGTGCCAGTAGTATAGCGGCGGCATACAATGAGCAGTTCTTC. Amino acids: CASSIAAAYNEQFF.

This sequence joins TRBV3-1 (or the pseudogene TRBV3-2) and TRBJ2-5; the D is unclear. The V end was cut by 4 bases, the J end by 0 bases, with 12 bases between. Germline-derived CDR1 and CDR2 are LGHDT and YNNKEL (reference sequence). The CDR3 loop spans 15 amino acids. The CDR3 is CASSRGPLDQETQYF. In nucleotides, the CDR3 is TGTGCCAGCAGCCGAGGACCGCTAGACCAAGAGACCCAGTACTTC.

The chain joins TRBV5-5 to TRBJ1-2, with D perhaps matching TRBD1 (5 bases). V shed 4 bases and J shed 0 bases, with 16 bases lying between them. This CDR3 is built from 16 residues. CDR1 and CDR2 from the germline V gene are SGHKS and YYEKEE (reference sequence). This chain's CDR3 is CASSISGTPTNYGYTF. The CDR3 bases are TGTGCCAGCAGCATCTCCGGGACGCCTACTAACTATGGCTACACCTTC.

The J gene is TRBJ2-2, the V gene TRBV4-2; 9 nucleotides align to TRBD2. With V trimmed by 4 bases and J by 2 bases, 14 bases remained unmatched. CDR1 is LGHNA and CDR2 is YNFKEQ in the germline V gene. The length of the CDR3 is 19 residues. The CDR3 DNA reads as TGTGCCAGCAGCCTCAGAAGGTGGCGGGAGGGCCTTAACACCGGGGAGCTGTTTTTT. Translation: CASSLRRWREGLNTGELFF.

The count of this clone is one. J is TRBJ2-7 and V is TRBV15; 8 nucleotides agree with TRBD2. This CDR3 has 16 amino acids. Germline V lookup: CDR1 LNHNV, CDR2 YYDKDF (reference sequence). The V segment lost 1 base and the J segment 0 bases; nucleotides outside the gene matches: 5. The CDR3 DNA reads as TGTGCCACCAGCAGAGGGGCCGGGGGGGACTCCTACGAGCAGTACTTC. It codes for CATSRGAGGDSYEQYF. Filled out from reference TRBV15 and TRBJ2-7, the complete variable domain reads DAMVIQNPRYQVTQFGKPVTLSCSQTLNHNVMYWYQQKSSQAPKLLFHYYDKDFNNEADTPDNFQSRRPNTSFCFLDIRSPGLGDTAMYLCATSRGAGGDSYEQYFGPGTRLTVT.

The chain couples TRBV19 to TRBJ2-2, with a tentative D call TRBD2 (5 bases). The CDR3 extends over 13 amino acids. Between the trimmed V and J ends, which lost 7 bases and 6 bases, there was a span of 12 bases. Per germline, CDR1 LNHDA and CDR2 SQIVND (reference sequence). The CDR3 coding sequence is TGTGCCAGTACCTCAGCCGGGGCCGGGGAGCTGTTTTTT. It translates to CASTSAGAGELFF.